The 23 T cell receptor beta chains in this list originate from one sample, sequenced in a study of T-cell memory formation after mild COVID-19. Using its own MiXCR run on the 5' RACE reads, TCRdb lists one record per CDR3 protein. This table has about 430,000 distinct CDR3 sequences, approximately 24% appearing once. Sequenced material: PBMCs or a T cell subset sorted from them (not recorded which). The receptors derive from an adult woman who had mild COVID-19 (a few samples of this study predate the infection). Cell type and time point are not known.

This clonotype was seen a handful of times. J is TRBJ1-1 and V is TRBV18; D is unresolved. V was clipped by 1 base and J by 2 bases, with 5 bases between them. The length of the CDR3 is 13 residues. CDR1 and CDR2 (germline): KGHSH, LQKENI. The CDR3 DNA is TGTGCCAGCTCACCACAGCCTAACACTGAAGCTTTCTTT. As protein: CASSPQPNTEAFF.

For the CDR3, the DNA is TGTGCTAGTGGTTTGGTACCGTCTGGAGGGTCTGGTGAAAAACTGTTTTTT. Its protein product is CASGLVPSGGSGEKLFF. The chain recombines TRBV12-5 with TRBJ1-4; no reliable D call. The ends were cut back, 0 bases at V and 7 bases at J, with 18 bases in the middle. This CDR3 comprises 17 residues. Germline CDR1 LGHNT, CDR2 FRNRAP.

The table lists this clonotype with many counts. The chain carries TRBV5-1 and TRBJ2-7; D may match TRBD1 or TRBD2 (6 bases each). The CDR3 is made up of 14 amino acids. With 5 bases removed from V and 5 bases from J, the gap between germline ends came to 17 bases. CDR1 and CDR2 (germline): SGHRS, YFSETQ. CDR3: CASSVTLGGDEQYF. In nucleotides, the CDR3 is TGCGCCAGCAGTGTCACCCTGGGGGGCGACGAGCAGTACTTC.

The chain links TRBV5-1 to TRBJ1-1, with D perhaps matching TRBD1 (6 bases). Germline V gene sequence: CDR1 SGHRS, CDR2 YFSETQ. The germline V and J ends were trimmed by 4 bases and 1 base, with 11 bases remaining between them. This CDR3 has 14 amino acids. As DNA, the CDR3 is TGCGCCAGCAGCGCCGGACAGACGAACACTGAAGCTTTCTTT. This sequence encodes CASSAGQTNTEAFF.

V is TRBV5-1 and J is TRBJ2-5, with TRBD2 matching 8 bases. This CDR3 is built from 16 residues. Trimming removed 0 bases from V and 5 bases from J; junction bases left unmatched: 9. CDR1 and CDR2 (germline): SGHRS, YFSETQ. The CDR3 region has the DNA TGCGCCAGCAGCTTGGGCGGTAGCGGGGCCCTGGAGACCCAGTACTTC. This encodes CASSLGGSGALETQYF.

This sequence joins TRBV19 and TRBJ2-7; 7 bases agree with TRBD1. The CDR3 is 16 amino acids. V lost 4 bases, J lost 2 bases, and 11 bases stayed unmatched. Germline-derived CDR1 and CDR2 are LNHDA and SQIVND (reference sequence). CDR3 amino acids: CASSTPNRDSPYEQYF. The DNA of the CDR3 is TGTGCCAGTAGTACACCAAACCGGGACAGTCCCTACGAGCAGTACTTC.

There are a few counts of this clonotype. The genes are TRBV20-1 and TRBJ1-5, with 7 positions matching TRBD1. V dropped 3 bases and J dropped 3; count of bases not matched to a gene: 5. This CDR3 is 14 amino acids long. Germline V gene data show CDR1 as DFQATT and CDR2 as SNEGSKA (reference sequence). The chain's CDR3 is CSARQGGDNQPQHF. In DNA, the CDR3 is TGCAGTGCTAGGCAGGGGGGGGACAATCAGCCCCAGCATTTT.

This chain links TRBV12-3 or TRBV12-4 with TRBJ2-7; 10 bases are a match to TRBD1. This CDR3 spans 16 amino acids. With 6 bases clipped from V and 2 bases from J, the junction kept 10 bases outside the gene matches. The CDR3 protein is CASRGSGQGSTYEQYF. The CDR3 bases are TGTGCCAGCAGGGGTTCGGGACAGGGGTCTACCTACGAGCAGTACTTC.

This clonotype came up a few times. One junction end does not reproduce the germline sequence, and a read error may be involved. The CDR3 DNA follows: TGTGCCAGCAGTTTATCCTCCTCCAATGAGCAGTTCTTC. Its protein product is CASSLSSSNEQFF. This chain connects TRBV27 to TRBJ2-1; D is uncertain. Looked up from germline, CDR1 is MNHEY and CDR2 is SMNVEV (reference sequence). This CDR3 comprises 13 residues.

This chain uses TRBV5-1 with TRBJ2-1; a weak D match, TRBD1 (6 bases). This CDR3 comprises 16 residues. CDR1 and CDR2 (germline): SGHRS, YFSETQ. Trimming pared 7 bases from V and 0 bases from J, leaving 17 bases between. CDR3 sequence: CASGGRSTSSYNEQFF. The CDR3 DNA sequence: TGCGCCAGCGGGGGCAGGAGCACGAGCTCCTACAATGAGCAGTTCTTC.

The V and J genes are TRBV4-3 and TRBJ1-1; possible D gene TRBD1, 5 bases. The CDR3 contains 15 residues. Germline V gene lookup returns CDR1 LGHNA and CDR2 YSLEER. The V and J ends lost 2 bases and 1 base respectively, with 11 bases between them. The CDR3: CASSQSAGTNTEAFF. Written as DNA, the CDR3 is TGCGCCAGCAGCCAATCAGCAGGGACGAACACTGAAGCTTTCTTT.

V usage is TRBV5-1 and J usage is TRBJ2-1, with 16 bases that match TRBD2. V shed 4 bases, J shed 2 bases, and the junction held 3 bases outside the gene matches. Germline CDR1 and CDR2: SGHRS and YFSETQ. The CDR3 totals 17 residues. The DNA of the CDR3 is TGCGCCAGCAGCCCAGGGACTAGCGGGGGGGCCTACAATGAGCAGTTCTTC. Its protein is CASSPGTSGGAYNEQFF. The full variable domain, rest sourced from reference TRBV5-1 and TRBJ2-1, is KAGVTQTPRYLIKTRGQQVTLSCSPISGHRSVSWYQQTPGQGLQFLFEYFSETQRNKGNFPGRFSGRQFSNSRSEMNVSTLELGDSALYLCASSPGTSGGAYNEQFFGPGTRLTVL.

The chain employs TRBV4-1 and TRBJ1-4; D possibly corresponds to TRBD1 (5 bases). The germline V gene encodes CDR1 MGHRA and CDR2 YSYEKL. The CDR3 has 17 residues. V was trimmed by 0 bases and J by 5 bases, leaving 16 bases between them. This CDR3 is CASSQDGIGGANEKLFF. The CDR3 bases are TGCGCCAGCAGCCAAGATGGAATAGGAGGGGCAAATGAAAAACTGTTTTTT.

This clonotype was counted ten times or more. V and J are TRBV15 and TRBJ2-7; unclear D gene. Germline loops: CDR1 LNHNV, CDR2 YYDKDF (reference sequence). V dropped 3 bases and J dropped 6 bases, with 12 bases sitting between them. This CDR3 contains 13 residues. The CDR3 DNA follows: TGTGCCACCAGCAGTGGGGTGCTGGGCGAGCAGTACTTC. The encoded protein is CATSSGVLGEQYF.

This clonotype turned up a few times. The rearrangement links TRBV5-1 to TRBJ1-2, with D unresolved. Trimming took 5 bases from V and 1 from J, leaving 15 bases between them. Germline CDR1 is SGHRS and CDR2 is YFSETQ. This CDR3 contains 15 residues. This CDR3 reads CASRDSPTDNYGYTF. CDR3 DNA: TGCGCCAGCAGGGATTCCCCGACGGATAACTATGGCTACACCTTC.

The chain uses TRBV19 and TRBJ1-3; TRBD1 matches 7 bases. From germline, CDR1 is LNHDA and CDR2 SQIVND (reference sequence). V dropped 10 bases and J dropped 0; count of bases not matched to a gene: 9. The CDR3 contains 15 residues. The CDR3 region is CATEGGSHSGNTIYF. The DNA for the CDR3 is TGTGCCACCGAAGGGGGCTCACACTCTGGAAACACCATATATTTT. Drawing the rest from reference TRBV19 and TRBJ1-3, the complete variable domain is DGGITQSPKYLFRKEGQNVTLSCEQNLNHDAMYWYRQDPGQGLRLIYYSQIVNDFQKGDIAEGYSVSREKKESFPLTVTSAQKNPTAFYLCATEGGSHSGNTIYFGEGSWLTVV.

The rearrangement joins TRBV5-1 to TRBJ1-1; D might be TRBD1 (6 bases). Germline V gene data show CDR1 as SGHRS and CDR2 as YFSETQ. Trimming stripped 0 bases from V and 4 bases from J, with 13 bases between. The CDR3 covers 15 residues. The CDR3 loop reads CASSLVGGSGTEAFF. In DNA, the CDR3 is TGCGCCAGCAGCTTGGTTGGGGGCTCGGGCACTGAAGCTTTCTTT.

This clonotype has at least ten counts. CDR3 sequence: CASSFQGNTEAFF. The CDR3, as DNA: TGTGCCAGCAGTTTTCAGGGTAACACTGAAGCTTTCTTT. The chain employs TRBV12-3 or TRBV12-4 and TRBJ1-1; TRBD1 is a possible D gene (5 bases). The CDR3 consists of 13 residues. Trimming cost V 3 bases and J 2 bases, with 7 bases left between them.

This clonotype was counted at least ten times. The chain combines TRBV25-1 with TRBJ2-2; maybe TRBD2 (7 bases). Germline V gene sequence: CDR1 MGHDK, CDR2 SYGVNS. V dropped 6 bases and J dropped 6 bases, with 14 bases sitting between them. The CDR3 is 14 residues long. The CDR3 DNA reads as TGTGCCAGCAGCGAGCAGGGGAGGGCCGGGGAGCTGTTTTTT. Protein sequence: CASSEQGRAGELFF.

Here the CDR3 DNA reads TGTGCCAGCAATCGAGGACAGGGCCCCTACGAGCAGTACTTC. Translation: CASNRGQGPYEQYF. The genes are TRBV2 and TRBJ2-7; TRBD1 agrees at 8 bases. The ends lost 7 bases at V and 2 bases at J; junction bases unmatched: 7. This CDR3 spans 14 amino acids. Germline CDR1 is SNHLY and CDR2 is FYNNEI.

The V gene is TRBV7-9, the J gene TRBJ1-1; no definite D call. V lost 5 bases and J lost 8, with 6 bases in between. This CDR3 region has 10 residues. Germline CDR1 reads SEHNR; CDR2 reads FQNEAQ (reference sequence). The CDR3 nucleotides are TGTGCCAGCAGCCCCCAGGAAGCTTTCTTT. It is translated as CASSPQEAFF.

This clonotype turned up a few times. The chain combines TRBV7-9 with TRBJ2-2, with 7 bases identical to TRBD2. This CDR3 has 16 amino acids. The V segment lost 5 bases and the J segment 3 bases; nucleotides outside the gene matches: 9. Germline CDR1 is SEHNR and CDR2 is FQNEAQ (reference sequence). CDR3 sequence: CASSPGLGGHTGELFF. DNA for the CDR3: TGTGCCAGCAGCCCCGGACTAGGCGGGCACACCGGGGAGCTGTTTTTT.

The V and J genes are TRBV11-1 and TRBJ1-1; 9 bases match TRBD1. CDR1 and CDR2 from the germline V gene are SGHAT and FQDESV (reference sequence). This CDR3 is 15 amino acids long. V gave up 5 bases and J gave up 1 base; unmatched junction bases: 5. The CDR3 spells CASSPWTGENTEAFF. The DNA for the CDR3 is TGTGCCAGCAGCCCATGGACAGGGGAGAACACTGAAGCTTTCTTT.